In its sample, the clone carrying this TCR beta chain was seen a few times. This record belongs to a study of blood T cell repertoires in COVID-19. The protocol was immunoSEQ multiplex PCR, while the TCRdb copy is restricted to in-frame clones and leaves out a portion. The repertoire holds about 45,000 clones, with roughly four fifths as singletons. The sequencing sample was made of peripheral blood. This receptor was obtained from a woman in her 70s with acute or convalescent COVID-19.

CDR3 amino acids: CASSLDPRREAFF. The CDR3 DNA reads as TGTGCCAGCAGCTTAGATCCCAGGCGAGAAGCTTTCTTT. V gene TRBV11-2 combines with J gene TRBJ1-1; D gene unclear. Between the trimmed V and J ends, which lost 0 bases and 8 bases, there was a span of 10 bases. CDR1 SGHAT and CDR2 FQNNGV come from the germline V gene. The CDR3 spans 13 residues.